This T cell receptor (beta chain) came from a study of T-cell memory formation after mild COVID-19. TCRdb reanalysed the 5' RACE reads using MiXCR and keeps one entry per CDR3 protein. The table lists about 240,000 distinct CDR3 sequences, approximately 10% of them singletons. Sequenced: PBMCs or a T cell subset sorted from them (not recorded which). The clonotype originates from a man younger than 30 who had mild COVID-19 (a few samples of this study predate the infection). Cell type and time point are not known.

The CDR3, as DNA: TGTGCCAGCAGCTTAAGGCGGAGCGGGGGGACCACAGATACGCAGTATTTT. The encoded protein is CASSLRRSGGTTDTQYF. This chain links TRBV11-2 with TRBJ2-3; TRBD2 matches at 9 bases. This CDR3 comprises 17 residues. Trimming at V came to 2 bases and at J to 2 bases, leaving 8 bases not matched to a gene. Germline lookup yields CDR1 SGHAT and CDR2 FQNNGV.